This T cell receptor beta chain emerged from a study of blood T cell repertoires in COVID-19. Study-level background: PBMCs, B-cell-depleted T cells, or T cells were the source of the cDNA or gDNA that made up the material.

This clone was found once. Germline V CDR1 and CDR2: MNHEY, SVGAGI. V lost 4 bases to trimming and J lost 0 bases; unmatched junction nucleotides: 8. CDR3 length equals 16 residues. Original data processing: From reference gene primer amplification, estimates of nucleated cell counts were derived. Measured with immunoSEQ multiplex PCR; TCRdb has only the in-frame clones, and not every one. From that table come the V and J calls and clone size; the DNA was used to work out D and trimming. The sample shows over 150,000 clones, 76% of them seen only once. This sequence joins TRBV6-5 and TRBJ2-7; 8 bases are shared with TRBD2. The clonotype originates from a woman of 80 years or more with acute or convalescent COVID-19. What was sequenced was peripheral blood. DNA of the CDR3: TGTGCCAGCAGTTCGCTCACTAGCGGACCCTCCTACGAGCAGTACTTC. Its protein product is CASSSLTSGPSYEQYF.